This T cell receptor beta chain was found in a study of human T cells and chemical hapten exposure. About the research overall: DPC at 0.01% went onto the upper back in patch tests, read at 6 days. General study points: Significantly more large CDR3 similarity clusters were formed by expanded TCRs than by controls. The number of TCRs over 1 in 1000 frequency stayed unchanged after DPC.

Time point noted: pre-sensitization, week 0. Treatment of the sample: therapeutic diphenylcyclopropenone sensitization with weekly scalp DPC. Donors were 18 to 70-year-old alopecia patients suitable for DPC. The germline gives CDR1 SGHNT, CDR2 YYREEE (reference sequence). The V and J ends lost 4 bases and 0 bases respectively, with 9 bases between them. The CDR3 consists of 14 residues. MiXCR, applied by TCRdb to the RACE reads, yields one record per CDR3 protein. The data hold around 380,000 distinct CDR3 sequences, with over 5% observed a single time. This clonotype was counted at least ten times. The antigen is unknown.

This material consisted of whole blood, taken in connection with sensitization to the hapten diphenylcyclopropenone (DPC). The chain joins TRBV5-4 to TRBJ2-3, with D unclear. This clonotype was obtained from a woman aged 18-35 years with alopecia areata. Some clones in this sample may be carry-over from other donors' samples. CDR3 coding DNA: TGTGCCAGCAGCCCCCTTGACAGCACAGATACGCAGTATTTT. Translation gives CASSPLDSTDTQYF.